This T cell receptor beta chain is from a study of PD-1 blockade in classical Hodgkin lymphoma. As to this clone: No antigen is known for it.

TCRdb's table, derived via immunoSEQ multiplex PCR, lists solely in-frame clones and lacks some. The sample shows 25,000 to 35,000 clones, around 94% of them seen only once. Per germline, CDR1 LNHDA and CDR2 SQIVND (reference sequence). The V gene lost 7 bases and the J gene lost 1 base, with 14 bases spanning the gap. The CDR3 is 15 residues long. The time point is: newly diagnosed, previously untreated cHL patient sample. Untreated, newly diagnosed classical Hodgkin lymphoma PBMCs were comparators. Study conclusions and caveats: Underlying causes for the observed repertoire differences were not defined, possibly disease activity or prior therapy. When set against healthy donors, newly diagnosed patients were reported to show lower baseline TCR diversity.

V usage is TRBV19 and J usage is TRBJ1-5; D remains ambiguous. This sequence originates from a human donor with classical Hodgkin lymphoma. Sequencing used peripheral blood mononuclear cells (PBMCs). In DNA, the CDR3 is TGTGCCAGTATAAAGGACCCTTGGAGCAATCAGCCCCAGCATTTT. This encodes CASIKDPWSNQPQHF.